This T cell receptor beta chain is drawn from a study of spatial heterogeneity in lung cancer. At the level of the study: Fewer alpha-chain than beta-chain sequences were consistently detected.

MiXCR, run by TCRdb on the 5' RACE reads, gives a single entry per CDR3 protein. Among 50,000 to 60,000 distinct CDR3 sequences, 7.4% were seen once, and the ten largest hold approximately 40%. This clonotype was recorded a few times. The time point here: blood at routine non-recurrence follow-up after resection. Whole RNA from tumor, nontumor lung or frozen PBMC was sequenced unsorted. This sequence originates from a female donor with early-stage non-small cell lung cancer. The sample consisted of PBMCs, taken at follow-up.

The CDR3 nucleotides read TGCGCCAGCAGTGAGGACCCGGGGAGTTTCACAGATACGCAGTATTTT. It translates to CASSEDPGSFTDTQYF. The rearrangement links TRBV10-1 to TRBJ2-3; possibly TRBD2 for D (5 bases). The V gene's germline CDR1 is WNHNN and CDR2 SYGVQD (reference sequence). This CDR3 region has 16 residues. V shed 2 bases and J shed 2 bases, with 14 bases lying between them.